One sample yielded the 14 T cell receptor beta chains listed below, sequenced in a study of T cells in Graves' hyperthyroidism and ophthalmopathy. TCR beta CDR3 sequences were amplified from RNA transcripts. A first-round RT-PCR of the TCR CDR3 used the HTBI primer set. TCRdb passed the multiplex PCR reads through MiXCR, listing each CDR3 protein once. The sample records nearly 110,000 distinct CDR3 sequences, about 17% being singletons. The specimen was blood. The receptors stem from a woman aged 45-65 years with Graves' hyperthyroidism.

There are many counts of this clonotype. The chain links TRBV24-1 to TRBJ2-7; TRBD2 matches 13 bases. This CDR3 spans 15 amino acids. V shed 7 bases and J 2 bases; nucleotides not matched to a gene: 4. Germline V gene data show CDR1 as KGHDR and CDR2 as SFDVKD. CDR3 sequence reads: CATSKLAGGTYEQYV. Written as DNA, the CDR3 is TGTGCCACCAGCAAACTAGCGGGAGGGACCTACGAGCAGTACGTC.

Many counts were recorded for this clonotype. This chain links TRBV7-9 with TRBJ2-1, with 7 bases matching TRBD2. J lost 3 bases, V lost 5 bases, and 7 bases had no gene match. The CDR3 runs 15 residues. Germline CDR1 reads SEHNR; CDR2 reads FQNEAQ (reference sequence). CDR3 DNA sequence: TGTGCCAGCAGCACTAGACTAGCTGGCTACAATGAGCAGTTCTTC. It encodes CASSTRLAGYNEQFF.

The sample holds many counts of this clonotype. The rearrangement joins TRBV5-1 to TRBJ1-5; a possible D gene is TRBD1 (5 bases). Germline assignment: CDR1 SGHRS and CDR2 YFSETQ. The CDR3 consists of 14 residues. V was cut by 0 bases and J by 5 bases, with 9 bases left in between. CDR3 in amino acids: CASSLDGGDQPQHF. CDR3 bases: TGCGCCAGCAGCTTGGACGGGGGGGATCAGCCCCAGCATTTT.

This clonotype was counted at least ten times. The chain carries TRBV12-3 or TRBV12-4 and TRBJ2-3; D is unclear. V lost 5 bases and J lost 8, with 11 bases in between. The length of the CDR3 is 12 residues. The CDR3 bases are TGTGCCAGCAGTCAGATGAGCCCTACGCAGTATTTT. Translating it yields CASSQMSPTQYF.

Ten or more counts support this clonotype. CDR3 nucleotides: TGTGCCAGCCCCCCAAGTCAGGCGGGGGGATACAATGAGCAGTTCTTC. This translates into CASPPSQAGGYNEQFF. The gene calls are TRBV28 and TRBJ2-1, with 8 bases lining up with TRBD2. The length of the CDR3 is 16 residues. V gave up 8 bases and J gave up 4 bases; unmatched junction bases: 13. The germline CDR1 and CDR2 sequences are MDHEN and SYDVKM.

The chain carries TRBV6-2 or TRBV6-3 and TRBJ2-3; 7 bases are a match to TRBD2. The CDR3 has 15 residues. Germline V gives CDR1 MNHEY, CDR2 SVGEGT. J gave up 2 bases and V 6 bases, and 8 bases lay outside the gene matches. CDR3 sequence: CASRDLAGLTDTQYF. As DNA, the CDR3 is TGTGCCAGCAGGGATTTAGCGGGCCTCACAGATACGCAGTATTTT.

This chain connects TRBV20-1 to TRBJ2-7, with TRBD2 as a possible D gene (6 bases). V was shortened by 5 bases and J by 3 bases, with 17 bases between the two germline ends. CDR1 is DFQATT and CDR2 is SNEGSKA in the germline V gene (reference sequence). This CDR3 has 14 amino acids. CDR3 DNA: TGCAGTGCTGTTCCCCGGGACTCCATCTACGAGCAGTACGTC. Protein sequence: CSAVPRDSIYEQYV.

The chain couples TRBV29-1 to TRBJ1-2; D unclear. Germline values: CDR1 SQVTM, CDR2 ANQGSEA. The V end was cut by 5 bases, the J end by 4 bases, with 14 bases between. CDR3 length: 13 residues. The CDR3 sequence is CSVRDTVSYGYTF. CDR3 nucleotide sequence: TGCAGCGTTCGTGACACAGTTTCCTATGGCTACACCTTC.

This clonotype was seen many times. In DNA form, the CDR3 reads TGTGCCAGCAGCCAAGTGGCCACTGAAGCTTTCTTT. Protein product: CASSQVATEAFF. This rearrangement joins TRBV3-1 to TRBJ1-1; D ambiguous. The ends were cut back, 1 base at V and 4 bases at J, with 4 bases in the middle. The CDR3 covers 12 residues. Germline V gives CDR1 LGHDT, CDR2 YNNKEL (reference sequence).

Many counts were recorded for this clonotype. The CDR3 here is CASKRAGGHTGELFF. The CDR3 DNA reads TGTGCCAGCAAACGGGCGGGAGGCCACACCGGGGAGCTGTTTTTT. V gene TRBV12-3 or TRBV12-4 combines with J gene TRBJ2-2; TRBD2 aligns across 8 bases. The CDR3 consists of 15 residues. Trimming took 7 bases from V and 3 from J; bases not matched to a gene: 7.

This clonotype was observed many times. The chain combines TRBV15 with TRBJ2-2; D uncertain. V was trimmed by 5 bases and J by 7 bases, leaving 11 bases between them. The CDR3 has 13 residues. Looked up from germline, CDR1 is LNHNV and CDR2 is YYDKDF (reference sequence). The CDR3 nucleotides read TGTGCCACCAGCCGACAACTCCACGGGGAGCTGTTTTTT. Residues: CATSRQLHGELFF.

This clonotype was picked up a small number of times. The chain couples TRBV20-1 to TRBJ2-3, with a possible D match to TRBD1 (5 bases). CDR3 length equals 12 residues. Germline CDR1 and CDR2: DFQATT and SNEGSKA (reference sequence). The CDR3 spells CSKTDSTDTQYF. The CDR3 DNA sequence: TGCAGCAAGACAGACAGCACAGATACGCAGTATTTT.

This clonotype was seen repeatedly, ten times or more. The J gene is TRBJ2-1, the V gene TRBV5-1; D possibly corresponds to TRBD2 (6 bases). With 7 bases removed from V and 5 bases from J, the gap between germline ends came to 13 bases. In germline, CDR1 is SGHRS, CDR2 YFSETQ. The CDR3 sequence is 13 residues long. In DNA form, the CDR3 reads TGCGCCAGCGGCCGACTAGGGAACAATGAGCAGTTCTTC. As protein: CASGRLGNNEQFF.

The chain carries TRBV7-9 and TRBJ2-1; D gene unclear. Germline V CDR1 and CDR2: SEHNR, FQNEAQ (reference sequence). V lost 1 base and J lost 0, with 7 bases in between. The CDR3 is made up of 15 amino acids. CDR3 region: CASSLGGRSYNEQFF. DNA of the CDR3: TGTGCCAGCAGCTTAGGAGGTCGCTCCTACAATGAGCAGTTCTTC.